These T cell receptor beta chains were read from a single sample in a study of T cells in Graves' hyperthyroidism and ophthalmopathy. TCRdb independently ran MiXCR on the multiplex PCR reads; one entry per CDR3 protein. Of 250,000 to 350,000 distinct CDR3 sequences listed, about 17% are singletons. Sequencing was done on a sample of blood. The source is a woman aged 55-70 years with Graves' ophthalmopathy. The CDR3 runs from the conserved cysteine through the conserved F or W. A D gene is named only where the DNA matches it firmly.

D,J,V,CDR3
TRBD2,TRBJ2-7,TRBV3-1,CASSPLATSVYEQYF
NA,TRBJ2-7,TRBV7-9,CASSARQLSEQYF
TRBD1,TRBJ1-5,TRBV12-3/TRBV12-4,CASSLGDSIGQPQHF
NA,TRBJ2-7,TRBV7-6,CASSPRGDEQYF
NA,TRBJ1-1,TRBV3-1,CASSRPGREAFF
NA,TRBJ2-3,TRBV20-1,CSAHLTGRADTQYF
TRBD2,TRBJ2-7,TRBV27,CASSHPTSSYEQYF
TRBD1,TRBJ1-1,TRBV12-3/TRBV12-4,CASSPPSTGGEGTEAFF
TRBD1,TRBJ1-5,TRBV6-1,CASSPRDRNQPQHF
NA,TRBJ2-2,TRBV5-1,CASEPGPGQTNTGELFF
NA,TRBJ2-2,TRBV6-5,CASRDPRGGELFF
NA,TRBJ2-1,TRBV12-3/TRBV12-4,CASSLWNEQFF
TRBD2,TRBJ2-3,TRBV5-1,CASSLGSSGITDTQYF
NA,TRBJ2-5,TRBV7-2,CASSLGGVRETQYF
NA,TRBJ1-6,TRBV19,CASRGQRNSPLHF
NA,TRBJ1-1,TRBV3-2,CASSQPSRAHPHYTEAFF
NA,TRBJ1-1,TRBV5-5,CASSLVQFNTEAFF
NA,TRBJ2-5,TRBV5-1,CASSLGHETQYF
NA,TRBJ1-4,TRBV5-1,CASSGLDNEKLFF
NA,TRBJ2-4,TRBV11-1,CASSRLGLAKNIQYF
NA,TRBJ2-2,TRBV6-1,CASSTSNGELFF
TRBD2,TRBJ2-7,TRBV7-9,CASSKLGGNYEQYF
NA,TRBJ2-3,TRBV6-1,CASRSSQSTDTQYF
NA,TRBJ2-7,TRBV4-3,CASSQVSSGHRSYEQYF
TRBD2,TRBJ2-1,TRBV3-1,CASSQFRSGRVDYNEQFF
TRBD2,TRBJ2-7,TRBV20-1,CSASRVGTSGVHYEQYF
TRBD2,TRBJ2-1,TRBV11-3,CASSLYEGGSEQFF
NA,TRBJ2-1,TRBV27,CASSLIRDFSNEQFF
TRBD2,TRBJ2-7,TRBV20-1,CSARQMGGGTSYEQYF
NA,TRBJ2-1,TRBV20-1,CSPIEGGGNEQFF
TRBD1,TRBJ1-5,TRBV2,CASMGQDNQPQHF
NA,TRBJ1-5,TRBV7-2,CASSLDTQRNQPQHF
NA,TRBJ1-4,TRBV18,CASPPVSGFSNEKLFF
TRBD1,TRBJ1-5,TRBV20-1,CSAERQGIGDQPQHF
TRBD1,TRBJ2-7,TRBV5-1,CASSLTGASYEQYF
TRBD1,TRBJ1-6,TRBV5-8,CASSSGQGWDSPLHF
NA,TRBJ1-6,TRBV6-2/TRBV6-3,CASSYWKGFTLRNSPLHF
TRBD1,TRBJ2-7,TRBV7-3,CASSPGTGLSYEQYF
NA,TRBJ2-2,TRBV6-6,CASSYTMNTGELFF